This T cell receptor beta chain was captured in a study of T cell changes during pregnancy in multiple sclerosis. V gave up 8 bases and J gave up 4 bases; unmatched junction bases: 10. Per the germline V gene, CDR1 is MNHNS and CDR2 is SASEGT. The CDR3 totals 15 residues. The table came from immunoSEQ multiplex PCR; TCRdb's copy has only in-frame clones and leaves some out. The repertoire has tens of thousands of clones, 80% to 90% of them found once; the top ten carry 6% to 8%. This receptor was identified in a female donor with multiple sclerosis, enrolled in a pregnancy study. V gene TRBV6-1 combines with J gene TRBJ2-3, with 9 bases lining up with TRBD1. The sequencing here drew on CD8+ T cells from peripheral blood mononuclear cells, taken in the second trimester of pregnancy. The DNA for the CDR3 is TGTGCCAGCTCTGATAGGACAGGGGAGGCAGATACGCAGTATTTT. Amino acid sequence: CASSDRTGEADTQYF.